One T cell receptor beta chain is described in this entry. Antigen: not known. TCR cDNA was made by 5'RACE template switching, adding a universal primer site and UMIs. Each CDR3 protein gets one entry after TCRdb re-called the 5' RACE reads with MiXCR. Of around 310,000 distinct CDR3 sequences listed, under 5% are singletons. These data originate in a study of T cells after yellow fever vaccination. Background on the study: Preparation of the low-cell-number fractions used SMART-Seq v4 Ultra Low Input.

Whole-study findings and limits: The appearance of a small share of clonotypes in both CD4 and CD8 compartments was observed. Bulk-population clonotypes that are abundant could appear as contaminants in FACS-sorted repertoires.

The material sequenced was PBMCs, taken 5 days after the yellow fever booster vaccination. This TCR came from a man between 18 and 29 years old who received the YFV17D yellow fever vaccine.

CDR3: CASSFSAGSSGNTIYF. The CDR3 DNA reads as TGTGCCAGCAGCTTTTCTGCCGGATCCTCTGGAAACACCATATATTTT. The rearrangement links TRBV11-2 to TRBJ1-3; D unclear. Germline V gene data show CDR1 as SGHAT and CDR2 as FQNNGV. With 3 bases removed from V and 0 bases from J, the gap between germline ends came to 12 bases. This CDR3 comprises 16 residues.